This T cell receptor (beta chain) was recorded in a study of T-cell reconstitution after alpha-beta-depleted transplantation in children. Study-wide results and limits: T-cell counts and diversity were attributed mostly to newly produced T cells one year after transplant. Several hundred rapidly expanded clones from non-depleted graft cells reportedly supplied alpha-beta T cells about two months post-transplant. In some patients, recipient T cells and intrathymic progenitors surviving conditioning explained high day-60 diversity.

V shed 4 bases and J shed 4 bases, with 10 bases lying between them. The CDR3 is 14 residues long. The germline V gene encodes CDR1 SNHLY and CDR2 FYNNEI. About this clonotype itself: Its antigen is unidentified.

The library targeted TCRbeta and was prepared with unique molecular identifiers. Each CDR3 protein gets one entry after TCRdb re-called the PCR reads with MiXCR. Found here are 700,000 to 950,000 distinct CDR3 sequences, around 17% of them singletons; the top ten hold just under 5%. This TCR was recovered from a male patient aged 10 to 17 who had a stem cell transplant for acute lymphoblastic leukemia, so the T cells may come from the graft donor. The starting material was PBMCs, mostly from graft donor cells, obtained 360 days after TCRalphabeta/CD19-depleted stem cell transplant. The J gene is TRBJ1-4, the V gene TRBV2; D remains unclear. CDR3 region: CASSGPGRNEKLFF. DNA of the CDR3: TGTGCCAGCAGTGGCCCCGGGCGTAATGAAAAACTGTTTTTT.